One sample yielded the 26 T cell receptor beta chains listed below, sequenced in a study of T cell responses to AZD1222 COVID-19 vaccine. Assay: immunoSEQ multiplex PCR; the TCRdb copy retains only in-frame clones and omits some. Among roughly 120,000 clones, 86% were seen once, and the ten largest hold 6.5% to 9.5%. Sequencing was performed on peripheral blood, taken on day 0 of AZD1222 vaccination. The receptors derive from an adult in good health.

The chain combines TRBV19 with TRBJ2-5; TRBD1 matches 8 bases. J was trimmed by 4 bases and V by 6 bases; bases with no gene match: 4. Looked up from germline, CDR1 is LNHDA and CDR2 is SQIVND (reference sequence). CDR3 length equals 13 residues. The CDR3 region is CASSLGQVETQYF. Written as DNA, the CDR3 is TGTGCCAGTAGCCTGGGACAGGTAGAGACCCAGTACTTC.

The chain employs TRBV27 and TRBJ2-6; no firm D call. With 7 bases removed from V and 3 bases from J, the gap between germline ends came to 4 bases. Germline-derived CDR1 and CDR2 are MNHEY and SMNVEV (reference sequence). CDR3 length: 12 amino acids. CDR3 nucleotides: TGTGCCAGCACGGATGGGGCCAACGTCCTGACTTTC. This encodes CASTDGANVLTF.

The genes are TRBV7-2 and TRBJ2-1; 8 bases fit TRBD2. V gave up 5 bases and J gave up 5 bases; unmatched junction bases: 8. Germline CDR1 is SGHTA and CDR2 is FQGNSA. The CDR3 totals 15 residues. The CDR3 nucleotides read TGTGCCAGCAGCCGGGGGGGGAGGATAGACAATGAGCAGTTCTTC. Translated, it gives CASSRGGRIDNEQFF.

The chain is built from TRBV20-1 and TRBJ2-7; tentative D call: TRBD2 (5 bases). Trimming took off 5 bases at V and 6 bases at J, with 8 bases between the two ends. CDR1 is DFQATT, CDR2 SNEGSKA, per germline (reference sequence). This CDR3 contains 10 residues. As DNA, the CDR3 is TGCAGTGCTCAGCGGCGCGAGCAGTACTTC. As protein: CSAQRREQYF.

The V call is TRBV27, the J call TRBJ1-5; TRBD1 matches 8 bases. Looked up from germline, CDR1 is MNHEY and CDR2 is SMNVEV (reference sequence). This CDR3 has 17 residues. V trimming: 0 bases; J trimming: 5 bases; junction bases outside the gene matches: 9. Written as DNA, the CDR3 is TGTGCCAGCAGTTTATCGAGTAGGCAGGGGGCATATCAGCCCCAGCATTTT. Amino acid sequence: CASSLSSRQGAYQPQHF.

V usage is TRBV28 and J usage is TRBJ2-7, with 8 nucleotides matching TRBD2. V shed 2 bases, J shed 2 bases, and the junction held 5 bases outside the gene matches. CDR1 is MDHEN, CDR2 SYDVKM, per germline. The length of the CDR3 is 15 residues. The CDR3 protein is CASSLLAGSTYEQYF. CDR3 bases: TGTGCCAGCAGTTTACTAGCGGGCTCAACCTACGAGCAGTACTTC.

This chain joins TRBV7-2 and TRBJ1-6; D is unresolved. Per the germline V gene, CDR1 is SGHTA and CDR2 is FQGNSA. The CDR3 is 14 amino acids. The V end lost 6 bases, the J end lost 6 bases, and 12 bases lay between the germline ends. DNA of the CDR3: TGTGCCAGCAGGTCAAGGTCGGGTAATTCACCCCTCCACTTT. Translated: CASRSRSGNSPLHF.

This chain joins TRBV27 and TRBJ1-2; 8 bases agree with TRBD1. J lost 4 bases, V lost 9 bases, and 13 bases had no gene match. The CDR3 sequence is 15 residues long. Germline CDR1 MNHEY, CDR2 SMNVEV (reference sequence). CDR3 protein: CASRTGSSYIYGYTF. The CDR3 bases are TGTGCCAGTAGGACAGGGTCCTCCTACATCTATGGCTACACCTTC.

The chain combines TRBV7-2 with TRBJ1-5; the D is unclear. The germline gives CDR1 SGHTA, CDR2 FQGNSA. This CDR3 spans 14 amino acids. V shed 5 bases and J shed 6 bases, with 14 bases lying between them. CDR3 coding DNA: TGTGCCAGCAGCCATGCGGGGTCGGGTCAGCCCCAGCATTTT. It is translated as CASSHAGSGQPQHF.

The chain uses TRBV9 and TRBJ1-6; D not certain. This CDR3 contains 16 residues. In germline, CDR1 is SGDLS, CDR2 YYNGEE. V lost 0 bases and J lost 11, with 18 bases in between. DNA for the CDR3: TGTGCCAGCAGCGTAGCTCCCGACGAGGGAATGGCACCCCTCCACTTT. It encodes CASSVAPDEGMAPLHF.

This chain connects TRBV28 to TRBJ1-5; D remains ambiguous. V lost 2 bases, J lost 3 bases, and 5 bases lay in between. The CDR3 is made up of 13 amino acids. In germline, CDR1 is MDHEN, CDR2 SYDVKM. CDR3 sequence reads: CASSLGYNQPQHF. CDR3 coding DNA: TGTGCCAGCAGTTTAGGGTACAATCAGCCCCAGCATTTT.

The DNA of the CDR3 is TGCGCCAGCAGTGAGTCCCCGACTCCCCCGAGGGACAATGAGCAGTTCTTC. It translates to CASSESPTPPRDNEQFF. This chain joins TRBV10-2 and TRBJ2-1; D may be TRBD2 (5 bases). The CDR3 spans 17 residues. Germline V CDR1 and CDR2: WSHSY, SAAADI. V was clipped by 0 bases and J by 5 bases, with 17 bases between them.

The J gene is TRBJ1-3, the V gene TRBV5-4; perhaps TRBD1 as D (6 bases). There are 15 residues in the CDR3. Germline CDR1 SGHNT, CDR2 YYREEE (reference sequence). Between the trimmed V and J ends, which lost 5 bases and 2 bases, there was a span of 14 bases. The CDR3 reads CASRVAGAAGNTIYF. The DNA for the CDR3 is TGTGCCAGCAGGGTCGCAGGGGCCGCTGGAAACACCATATATTTT.

This chain links TRBV18 with TRBJ1-5; D perhaps matches TRBD1 (5 bases). Germline assignment: CDR1 KGHSH and CDR2 LQKENI. This CDR3 has 14 amino acids. V lost 3 bases to trimming and J lost 2 bases, with 8 bases between them. CDR3 DNA: TGTGCCAGCTCACCTGGGGGTGGCAATCAGCCCCAGCATTTT. This encodes CASSPGGGNQPQHF.

This chain connects TRBV6-5 to TRBJ2-3, with 9 bases lining up with TRBD1. J was trimmed by 4 bases and V by 8 bases; bases with no gene match: 7. Germline CDR1 MNHEY, CDR2 SVGAGI. The CDR3 runs to 14 residues. The CDR3 sequence is CASGRDRDADTQYF. CDR3 coding DNA: TGTGCCAGCGGCCGGGACAGGGATGCAGATACGCAGTATTTT.

The chain links TRBV5-1 to TRBJ2-7; no clear D. The CDR3 spans 14 residues. Germline assignment: CDR1 SGHRS and CDR2 YFSETQ. V was shortened by 0 bases and J by 4 bases, with 11 bases between the two germline ends. The CDR3 region is CASSLAGHLYEQYF. The CDR3 region has the DNA TGCGCCAGCAGCTTGGCCGGCCACCTTTACGAGCAGTACTTC.

The chain joins TRBV4-2 to TRBJ1-4; 7 bases agree with TRBD1. The germline V gene encodes CDR1 LGHNA and CDR2 YNFKEQ. Trimming cost V 0 bases and J 7 bases; bases outside gene matches: 8. The CDR3 totals 16 residues. CDR3 bases: TGTGCCAGCAGCCAAGAAAGTAGGGGGCGCGGTGAAAAACTGTTTTTT. It translates to CASSQESRGRGEKLFF.

The chain links TRBV28 to TRBJ2-3; 9 nucleotides match TRBD2. Germline V gene lookup returns CDR1 MDHEN and CDR2 SYDVKM. With V trimmed by 6 bases and J by 6 bases, 4 bases remained unmatched. The CDR3 has 13 residues. The CDR3 reads CASSLGLADTQYF. As DNA, the CDR3 is TGTGCCAGCAGCCTTGGACTAGCGGATACGCAGTATTTT.

The chain links TRBV27 to TRBJ2-7, with TRBD1 as a possible D gene (5 bases). Germline values: CDR1 MNHEY, CDR2 SMNVEV (reference sequence). The V end lost 6 bases, the J end lost 6 bases, and 18 bases lay between the germline ends. The CDR3 length is 14 residues. CDR3: CASSQQSQGREQYF. For the CDR3, the DNA is TGTGCCAGCAGCCAACAGAGCCAGGGTCGCGAGCAGTACTTC.

This clone was seen a handful of times. CDR3 in DNA: TGCAGCGTTGGGTTCTTGGGACAGGGGCGAAATGAGCAGTTCTTC. Its translation: CSVGFLGQGRNEQFF. The chain recombines TRBV29-1 with TRBJ2-1; TRBD1 matches at 10 bases. The CDR3 contains 15 residues. Unmatched junction bases numbered 10, after V lost 4 bases and J lost 7 bases. Germline lookup yields CDR1 SQVTM and CDR2 ANQGSEA.

This sequence joins TRBV7-9 and TRBJ2-7; 10 bases are a match to TRBD2. From germline, CDR1 is SEHNR and CDR2 FQNEAQ (reference sequence). V gave up 5 bases and J gave up 2 bases; unmatched junction bases: 3. The CDR3 sequence is 14 residues long. The DNA for the CDR3 is TGTGCCAGCAGCGCTCTAGCGGGAGCCTACGAGCAGTACTTC. It encodes CASSALAGAYEQYF.

This rearrangement joins TRBV28 to TRBJ2-5; tentatively, D is TRBD1 (6 bases). This CDR3 has 13 residues. Germline CDR1 is MDHEN and CDR2 is SYDVKM. Trimming cost V 6 bases and J 5 bases, with 13 bases left between them. The CDR3 DNA reads TGTGCCAGCAGCCCGCAGGGGTTGGAGACCCAGTACTTC. Translation: CASSPQGLETQYF. Filled out from reference TRBV28 and TRBJ2-5, the complete variable domain reads DVKVTQSSRYLVKRTGEKVFLECVQDMDHENMFWYRQDPGLGLRLIYFSYDVKMKEKGDIPEGYSVSREKKERFSLILESASTNQTSMYLCASSPQGLETQYFGPGTRLLVL.

The J gene is TRBJ2-2, the V gene TRBV9; D not certain. This CDR3 comprises 14 residues. Germline V CDR1 and CDR2: SGDLS, YYNGEE. Trimming removed 4 bases at V and 3 bases at J, with 10 bases between. CDR3 DNA sequence: TGTGCCAGCAGCAGGGCAGGAGACACCGGGGAGCTGTTTTTT. Its protein is CASSRAGDTGELFF.

The chain joins TRBV27 to TRBJ1-2; D is unclear. CDR1 and CDR2 from the germline V gene are MNHEY and SMNVEV (reference sequence). The CDR3 consists of 13 residues. Trimming cost V 2 bases and J 3 bases, with 7 bases left between them. The CDR3 loop is CASSLNAYYGYTF. The DNA for the CDR3 is TGTGCCAGCAGTTTAAACGCCTACTATGGCTACACCTTC.

The chain recombines TRBV18 with TRBJ2-6, with D unclear. This CDR3 is 18 amino acids long. V lost 2 bases and J 0 bases, leaving 14 bases between the germline ends. Germline V CDR1 and CDR2: KGHSH, LQKENI. In nucleotides, the CDR3 is TGTGCCAGCTCACCAGGAGTAGCTCGGGCCTCTGGGGCCAACGTCCTGACTTTC. It translates to CASSPGVARASGANVLTF.

This chain links TRBV6-5 with TRBJ2-7; TRBD1 might be the D (5 bases). Germline CDR1 reads MNHEY; CDR2 reads SVGAGI. The V gene lost 10 bases and the J gene lost 4 bases, with 20 bases spanning the gap. CDR3 length equals 14 residues. CDR3 residues: CATPGRVSVYEQYF. The CDR3 DNA is TGTGCCACCCCGGGCAGGGTTAGTGTATACGAGCAGTACTTC.